In its sample, the clone carrying this T cell receptor (beta chain) was seen a few times. Its target is unknown. These data originate in a study of T-cell memory formation after mild COVID-19. Notes on the study in general: In second-wave clones peaking day 37, SARS-CoV-2 specificity remained unconfirmed. CD4/CD8 balance held among clones contracting day 15 to 85, and later expanders leaned CD4+.

The V gene's germline CDR1 is LGHDT and CDR2 YNNKEL (reference sequence). The CDR3 has 13 residues. Trimming left V 1 base short and J 6 bases short, with 10 bases between. 5'RACE primed at constant segments yielded TCR alpha and TCR beta cDNA libraries bearing sample barcodes and UMIs. One entry per CDR3 protein, called by TCRdb with MiXCR from the 5' RACE reads. The sample records 300,000 to 400,000 distinct CDR3 sequences, around 15% being singletons. The sample was PBMCs or a T cell subset sorted from them (not recorded which). This sequence joins TRBV3-1 and TRBJ2-7; perhaps TRBD2 as D (6 bases). This sequence originates from a man between 18 and 29 years old who had mild COVID-19 (a few samples of this study predate the infection). Cell type and time point are not known. CDR3 protein: CASSQGPGLEQYF. Written as DNA, the CDR3 is TGTGCCAGCAGCCAAGGGCCGGGACTCGAGCAGTACTTC.